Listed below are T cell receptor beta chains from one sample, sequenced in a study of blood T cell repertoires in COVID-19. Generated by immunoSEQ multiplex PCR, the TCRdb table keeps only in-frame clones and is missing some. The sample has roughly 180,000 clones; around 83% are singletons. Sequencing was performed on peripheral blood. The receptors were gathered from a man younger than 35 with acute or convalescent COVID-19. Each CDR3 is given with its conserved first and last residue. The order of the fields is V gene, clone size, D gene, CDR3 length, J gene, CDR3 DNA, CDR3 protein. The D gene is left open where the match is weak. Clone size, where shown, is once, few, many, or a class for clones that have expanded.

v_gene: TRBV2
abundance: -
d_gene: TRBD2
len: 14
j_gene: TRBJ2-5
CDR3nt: TGTGCCAGCAGTGAACCGACTAGCGAGGAGACCCAGTACTTC
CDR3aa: CASSEPTSEETQYF

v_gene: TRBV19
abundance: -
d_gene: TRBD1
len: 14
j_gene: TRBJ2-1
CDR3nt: TGTGCCAGTAGTCCTCGGACAGGGGACAATGAGCAGTTCTTC
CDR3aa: CASSPRTGDNEQFF

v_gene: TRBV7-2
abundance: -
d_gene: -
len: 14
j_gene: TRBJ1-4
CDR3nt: TGTGCCAGCAGCCGCCGGGGGGCCAATGAAAAACTGTTTTTT
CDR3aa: CASSRRGANEKLFF

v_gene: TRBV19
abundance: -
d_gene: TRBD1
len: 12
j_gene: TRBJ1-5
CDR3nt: TGTGCCAGCAGACAGGGGCATCAGCCCCAGCATTTT
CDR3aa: CASRQGHQPQHF

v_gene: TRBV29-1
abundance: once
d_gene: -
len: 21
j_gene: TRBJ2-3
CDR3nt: TGCAGCGTTGAAGGGATAGATTTAAGGGCGACAGGTCTAAAAGTAACAGATACGCAGTATTTT
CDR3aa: CSVEGIDLRATGLKVTDTQYF

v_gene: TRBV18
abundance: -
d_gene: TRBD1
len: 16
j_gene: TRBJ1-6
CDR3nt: TGTGCCAGCTCACTACAGGGGAGCTCCTATAATTCACCCCTCCACTTT
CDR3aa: CASSLQGSSYNSPLHF

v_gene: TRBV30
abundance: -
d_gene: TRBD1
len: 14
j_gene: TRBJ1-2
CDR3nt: TGTGCCTGGAGTGGTGGACAGGCTGGGAATGGCTACACCTTC
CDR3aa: CAWSGGQAGNGYTF

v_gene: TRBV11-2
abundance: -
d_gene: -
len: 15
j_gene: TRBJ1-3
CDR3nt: TGTGCCAGCAGCTATCGTCCAGGGCCAGGAAACACCATATATTTT
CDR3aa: CASSYRPGPGNTIYF

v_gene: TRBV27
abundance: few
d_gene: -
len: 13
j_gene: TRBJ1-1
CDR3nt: TGTGCCAGCAGTTTAAGTGGGAGGACTGAAGCTTTCTTT
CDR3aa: CASSLSGRTEAFF

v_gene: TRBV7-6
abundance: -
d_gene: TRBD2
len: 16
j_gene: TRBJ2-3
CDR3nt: TGTGCCAGCAGCTTAAGCGGGGGCATTAGCACAGATACGCAGTATTTT
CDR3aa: CASSLSGGISTDTQYF

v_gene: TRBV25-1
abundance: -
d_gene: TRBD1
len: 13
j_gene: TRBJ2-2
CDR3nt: TGTGCCACCAGGACAGGGGGAACCGGGGAGCTGTTTTTT
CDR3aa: CATRTGGTGELFF